Listed below are T cell receptor beta chains from one sample, sequenced in a study of T cells in Graves' hyperthyroidism and ophthalmopathy. TCRdb passed the multiplex PCR reads through MiXCR, listing each CDR3 protein once. The sample carries about 600,000 distinct CDR3 sequences, about a sixth recorded once. Input material: blood. The source is a woman between 35 and 50 years old with Graves' ophthalmopathy. Each CDR3 is given with its conserved first and last residue. A D gene is named only where the DNA matches it firmly. Some rows mark clone size as missing; the rest say once, few, many or name a class of expanded clone.

TRBD2 | TRBJ2-5 | TRBV29-1 | few | CSVGGGQQETQYF | TGCAGCGTTGGGGGAGGGCAACAAGAGACCCAGTACTTC
TRBD1 | TRBJ1-3 | TRBV12-3/TRBV12-4 | . | CASSLRTGGTDTIYF | TGTGCCAGCAGTTTACGGACAGGGGGCACAGACACCATATATTTT
. | TRBJ1-4 | TRBV18 | many | CASSLSVAEKLFF | TGTGCCAGCTCTCTCTCGGTTGCTGAAAAACTGTTTTTT
. | TRBJ2-7 | TRBV19 | . | CASSPLERAYEQYF | TGTGCCAGTAGCCCCTTGGAAAGAGCCTACGAGCAGTACTTC
TRBD2 | TRBJ2-1 | TRBV6-1 | . | CASRRDLAGGGNEQFF | TGTGCCAGCAGGCGTGATCTAGCGGGAGGCGGAAATGAGCAGTTCTTC
TRBD1 | TRBJ1-5 | TRBV6-1 | many | CASSKRTGSNQPQHF | TGTGCCAGCAGTAAGCGGACAGGGTCCAATCAGCCCCAGCATTTT
TRBD2 | TRBJ2-6 | TRBV28 | many | CASSVGGTAGANVLTF | TGTGCCAGCAGTGTCGGGGGGACGGCTGGGGCCAACGTCCTGACTTTC
TRBD1 | TRBJ1-2 | TRBV6-5 | . | CASSFPGGRGYTF | TGTGCCAGCAGTTTCCCAGGGGGACGGGGCTACACCTTC
. | TRBJ1-5 | TRBV6-1 | . | CASRRDSQGSNQPQHF | TGTGCCAGCAGACGCGACAGTCAGGGGAGCAATCAGCCCCAGCATTTT
. | TRBJ1-5 | TRBV6-5 | . | CASSSLPRGYNQPQHF | TGTGCCAGCAGTTCACTACCTAGGGGGTATAATCAGCCCCAGCATTTT
TRBD2 | TRBJ2-4 | TRBV4-1 | few | CASSPGLAGGLGIQYF | TGCGCCAGCAGCCCGGGACTAGCGGGGGGGCTCGGCATTCAGTACTTC
. | TRBJ1-1 | TRBV6-2/TRBV6-3 | many | CASSRFYGKNTEAFF | TGTGCCAGCAGTCGATTTTACGGGAAGAACACTGAAGCTTTCTTT
. | TRBJ1-1 | TRBV5-1 | few | CASSSGEGLEAFF | TGCGCCAGCAGCTCCGGGGAGGGGCTTGAAGCTTTCTTT
. | TRBJ2-3 | TRBV11-2 | once | CASSPPMGYTQYF | TGTGCCAGCAGCCCTCCTATGGGGTATACGCAGTATTTT
. | TRBJ1-6 | TRBV4-1 | few | CASSQPDRKRDSPLHF | TGCGCCAGCAGCCAGCCAGACAGGAAAAGGGATTCACCCCTCCACTTT
. | TRBJ2-3 | TRBV7-9 | few | CASSRSALSTDTQYF | TGTGCCAGCAGCAGAAGCGCCCTTAGCACAGATACGCAGTATTTT
TRBD1 | TRBJ1-4 | TRBV2 | . | CASLSAGTVNEKLFF | TGTGCCAGCCTTTCTGCAGGGACAGTAAATGAAAAACTGTTTTTT
TRBD1 | TRBJ2-7 | TRBV29-1 | few | CSVIPIGQGAPGEQYF | TGCAGCGTCATCCCGATCGGACAGGGGGCGCCGGGGGAGCAGTACTTC
. | TRBJ2-1 | TRBV20-1 | many | CSARQGSTEQFF | TGCAGTGCTAGGCAGGGCTCTACTGAGCAGTTCTTC
TRBD1 | TRBJ1-3 | TRBV11-2 | few | CASSPGQLSGNTIYF | TGTGCCAGCAGCCCGGGACAGCTCTCTGGAAACACCATATATTTT
TRBD2 | TRBJ2-7 | TRBV11-2 | many | CASNLGGSGTPSQYF | TGTGCCAGCAACTTGGGTGGTAGCGGGACCCCATCGCAGTACTTC
TRBD1 | TRBJ1-5 | TRBV20-1 | . | CSARVGTGAPNQPQHF | TGCAGTGCTAGAGTAGGGACAGGCGCGCCGAATCAGCCCCAGCATTTT
TRBD2 | TRBJ2-1 | TRBV7-2 | many | CASSSGTSGHEQFF | TGTGCCAGCAGCTCCGGGACTAGCGGCCATGAGCAGTTCTTC